This TCR beta chain was documented in a study of technical replicates of blood from a handful of donors. A single count supports this clone. This CDR3 is built from 14 residues. Germline lookup yields CDR1 SGHRS and CDR2 YFSETQ. V dropped 3 bases and J dropped 0 bases, with 10 bases sitting between them. TCRdb keeps only in-frame clones here, not all; method: immunoSEQ multiplex PCR. The sample holds 65,000 to 85,000 clones, about nine tenths seen once. The rearrangement links TRBV5-1 to TRBJ2-7, with D possibly TRBD1 on 6 matching bases. The sequence derives from a human donor in good health. Input material: T cells isolated from PBMCs. This chain's CDR3 is CASSYRDNSYEQYF. As DNA, the CDR3 is TGCGCCAGCAGCTACCGGGACAACTCCTACGAGCAGTACTTC. The full variable domain, rest sourced from reference TRBV5-1 and TRBJ2-7, is KAGVTQTPRYLIKTRGQQVTLSCSPISGHRSVSWYQQTPGQGLQFLFEYFSETQRNKGNFPGRFSGRQFSNSRSEMNVSTLELGDSALYLCASSYRDNSYEQYFGPGTRLTVT.